The TCR beta chain under discussion was sequenced for a study of CD8 T cells in Susac syndrome. Germline CDR1 SGHRS, CDR2 YFSETQ. The trim removed 0 bases at V and 7 bases at J, leaving 3 bases unmatched. This CDR3 is built from 15 residues. An amount of RNA that ranged from roughly 0.5 to 1 ug was reverse transcribed with random hexamers. The immunoSEQ assay covered 54 Vbeta and 13 Jbeta segments for CDR3. TCRdb re-derived calls from the immunoSEQ multiplex PCR reads in MiXCR, one entry per CDR3 protein. The sample lists some 200,000 distinct CDR3 sequences, about 94% occurring once. The origin of this receptor is a human donor with Susac syndrome. The chain has TRBV5-1 and TRBJ1-6; 8 bases map to TRBD1. The specimen was CD4+ T cells from PBMCs. CDR3 nucleotides: TGCGCCAGCAGCTTGGCGGGACAGGCCAATTCACCCCTCCACTTT. Translating gives CASSLAGQANSPLHF.